One and the same sample provided the 8 T cell receptor beta chains below, sequenced in a study of Tregs in tolerant kidney transplant recipients. Assay used: immunoSEQ multiplex PCR; TCRdb lists only in-frame clones, some missing. The sample records over 50,000 clones, 80% to 90% being singletons. The sequenced sample was Tregs from blood, obtained before the transplant. These receptors came from a human donor who received a combined kidney and bone marrow transplant.

The chain is built from TRBV6-6 and TRBJ1-2; TRBD1 agrees at 7 bases. J was trimmed by 8 bases and V by 7 bases; bases with no gene match: 7. This CDR3 has 12 residues. Per germline, CDR1 MNHNY and CDR2 SVGAGI (reference sequence). As DNA, the CDR3 is TGTGCCAGCACCCTAGACAGGGTAGGCTACACCTTC. It encodes CASTLDRVGYTF.

The CDR3 spells CASSLGQGTTGELFF. CDR3 DNA: TGTGCCAGCAGCCTAGGACAGGGGACCACCGGGGAGCTGTTTTTT. V usage is TRBV5-4 and J usage is TRBJ2-2; 9 bases fit TRBD1. Germline CDR1 reads SGHNT; CDR2 reads YYREEE (reference sequence). CDR3 length equals 15 residues. The J segment lost 4 bases and the V segment lost 4 bases, leaving 5 bases of the junction unmatched.

This clone appeared a few times. This chain connects TRBV27 to TRBJ1-3; D perhaps matches TRBD1 (6 bases). The V end was cut by 2 bases, the J end by 3 bases, with 20 bases between. Per the germline V gene, CDR1 is MNHEY and CDR2 is SMNVEV (reference sequence). The CDR3 spans 18 residues. The DNA of the CDR3 is TGTGCCAGCAGTTTAGTGCCCTCCGGGGGGCTAGGTGGAAACACCATATATTTT. It specifies CASSLVPSGGLGGNTIYF.

The V and J genes are TRBV11-2 and TRBJ1-2; 7 positions agree with TRBD1. The CDR3 sequence is 17 residues long. The V segment lost 1 base and the J segment 6 bases; nucleotides outside the gene matches: 14. Germline values: CDR1 SGHAT, CDR2 FQNNGV. Here the CDR3 DNA reads TGTGCCAGCAGCTTAGGCCCATCCGACAGGGTTTTTAATGGCTACACCTTC. This gives the protein CASSLGPSDRVFNGYTF.

In its sample, this clone was seen a few times. The chain joins TRBV30 to TRBJ1-6, with D perhaps matching TRBD1 (6 bases). This CDR3 spans 15 amino acids. The ends were cut back, 5 bases at V and 7 bases at J, with 18 bases in the middle. Germline values: CDR1 GTSNPN, CDR2 SVGIG (reference sequence). The CDR3 loop reads CAWHTGTRTNSPLHF. CDR3 coding DNA: TGTGCCTGGCATACAGGGACTAGGACGAATTCACCCCTCCACTTT.

As DNA, the CDR3 is TGTGCCAGCAGCTTTGGCACTAGCGGGTCTACCTACGAGCAGTACTTC. This sequence encodes CASSFGTSGSTYEQYF. This rearrangement joins TRBV7-9 to TRBJ2-7, with 9 bases identical to TRBD2. Germline assignment: CDR1 SEHNR and CDR2 FQNEAQ (reference sequence). This CDR3 is built from 16 residues. Trimming removed 3 bases from V and 2 bases from J; junction bases left unmatched: 8. Full variable domain (outside the CDR3, taken from reference TRBV7-9 and TRBJ2-7): DTGVSQNPRHKITKRGQNVTFRCDPISEHNRLYWYRQTLGQGPEFLTYFQNEAQLEKSRLLSDRFSAERPKGSFSTLEIQRTEQGDSAMYLCASSFGTSGSTYEQYFGPGTRLTVT.

The CDR3 DNA reads TGTGCCAGCTCACCAGATAGTCTACCAGATACGCAGTATTTT. Translating it yields CASSPDSLPDTQYF. The rearrangement uses TRBV18 and TRBJ2-3; D not resolved. Deletions cut 2 bases from V and 4 bases from J, with 10 bases between. Germline V gene sequence: CDR1 KGHSH, CDR2 LQKENI. There are 14 residues in the CDR3.

This clone was seen more than once but under ten times. This chain joins TRBV19 and TRBJ1-1; 8 nucleotides match TRBD1. After removal of 7 bases from V and 7 bases from J, the junction contained 14 bases not matched to a gene. CDR3 length: 15 residues. CDR1 is LNHDA and CDR2 is SQIVND in the germline V gene (reference sequence). DNA for the CDR3: TGTGCCAGTATGCTGCAACAGGGGGGCGACGGTGAAGCTTTCTTT. It translates to CASMLQQGGDGEAFF. Variable domain in full (rest from reference TRBV19 and TRBJ1-1): DGGITQSPKYLFRKEGQNVTLSCEQNLNHDAMYWYRQDPGQGLRLIYYSQIVNDFQKGDIAEGYSVSREKKESFPLTVTSAQKNPTAFYLCASMLQQGGDGEAFFGQGTRLTVV.